This TCR beta chain was identified in a study of cytomegalovirus exposure and HLA in healthy donors. Study-wide results and caveats: Cytomegalovirus association was assigned to about 150 TCR beta chains. In a later analysis, specific HLA alleles were associated with 15,000 to 20,000 TCR beta sequences at a 0.05 false discovery rate.

This clone was seen once. Its specificity is not known. The PCR ran on 60 Vbeta and 13 Jbeta primers. The repertoire was sequenced with immunoSEQ multiplex PCR; TCRdb's copy has only in-frame clones and lacks some. The table has about 190,000 clones, over 70% seen once. Sequencing was carried out using PBMCs. This clonotype was obtained from a woman under 30 in good health and CMV-seronegative.

CDR3 sequence (DNA): TGTGCCAGTAGTCCAGGGTCCGGCTACACCTTC. Translated: CASSPGSGYTF. This chain connects TRBV19 to TRBJ1-2, with a tentative D call TRBD1 (5 bases). The germline CDR1 and CDR2 sequences are LNHDA and SQIVND (reference sequence). V lost 5 bases and J lost 8, with 9 bases in between. The CDR3 has 11 residues.